Below are 27 T cell receptor beta chains sequenced from a single sample in a study of cytomegalovirus exposure and HLA in healthy donors (dated by TCRdb to 2015 to 2018). Library construction relied on the immunoSEQ multiplex PCR assay. A mixture of 60 forward primers for TCR Vbeta segments and 13 reverse primers for TCR Jbeta segments was used in the multiplex PCR. Entries here come from immuneACCESS through TCRdb and include only in-frame sequences with V and J called. Some clones fail to appear in such tables; in the studies checked, an unresolved V gene covers under half of the shortfall, and the cause of the remainder is unknown. The sample table records about 110,000 clones; 80% of these occur just once. Under 0.3% of the sample lies in the top ten. The specimen was PBMCs. The receptors here all came from a man aged 50 or older in good health and CMV-seronegative.

The chain is built from TRBV23-1 and TRBJ1-2; 12 nucleotides agree with TRBD1. TRBV23-1 is noted as an ORF with a role that remains uncertain. CDR3 size: 15 residues. V shed 3 bases and J 8 bases; nucleotides not matched to a gene: 7. The CDR3 is CASSQSGQGANGYTF. The DNA of the CDR3 is TGCGCCAGCAGTCAGTCGGGACAGGGGGCTAACGGCTACACCTTC.

The V gene is TRBV19, the J gene TRBJ2-7; perhaps TRBD2 as D (8 bases). This CDR3 region has 15 residues. Trimming shortened V by 4 bases and J by 6 bases, and 19 bases separated the two germline ends. Germline V lookup: CDR1 LNHDA, CDR2 SQIVND (reference sequence). The CDR3 nucleotides read TGTGCCAGTAGTACCCGGGAGGGGGCCGCGGGCGAGCAGTACTTC. Translating gives CASSTREGAAGEQYF.

The chain joins TRBV6-1 to TRBJ1-1; 10 bases align to TRBD1. CDR3 length equals 14 residues. The germline V gene has CDR1 MNHNS and CDR2 SASEGT. V lost 4 bases to trimming and J lost 4 bases; unmatched junction nucleotides: 3. CDR3 region: CASSAGQGGTEAFF. The CDR3 DNA follows: TGTGCCAGCAGTGCCGGACAGGGGGGCACTGAAGCTTTCTTT.

This chain uses TRBV5-1 with TRBJ2-5, with a tentative D call TRBD1 (5 bases). The V and J ends lost 3 bases and 1 base respectively, with 10 bases between them. This CDR3 spans 14 amino acids. From germline, CDR1 is SGHRS and CDR2 YFSETQ. The CDR3 spells CASSSTASQETQYF. CDR3 nucleotides: TGCGCCAGCAGCTCGACAGCTTCCCAAGAGACCCAGTACTTC.

J is TRBJ2-3 and V is TRBV7-6; D gene uncertain. V dropped 0 bases and J dropped 5 bases, with 6 bases sitting between them. This CDR3 has 13 amino acids. Germline CDR1 SGHVS, CDR2 FNYEAQ. Here the CDR3 DNA reads TGTGCCAGCAGCTTAGCCTCGGGAGATACGCAGTATTTT. Protein product: CASSLASGDTQYF.

A remark on this clone: Other DNA sequences of this sample code for an identical CDR3. This chain uses TRBV5-1 with TRBJ2-7; D not certain. The CDR3 has 13 amino acids. Germline V gene sequence: CDR1 SGHRS, CDR2 YFSETQ. Deletions cut 8 bases from V and 5 bases from J, with 17 bases between. The CDR3 nucleotides read TGCGCCAGTTCGACGGGTATCTCGGACGAGCAGTACTTC. This gives the protein CASSTGISDEQYF.

The gene calls are TRBV7-8 and TRBJ1-3; D may be TRBD1 (6 bases). Germline V gives CDR1 SGHVS, CDR2 FQNEAQ. The V end lost 3 bases, the J end lost 2 bases, and 17 bases lay between the germline ends. The CDR3 length is 17 residues. The chain's CDR3 is CASSLADRTSAGNTIYF. In DNA form, the CDR3 reads TGTGCCAGCAGCTTGGCGGACAGAACTTCGGCTGGAAACACCATATATTTT.

V gene TRBV5-1 combines with J gene TRBJ1-6; D unresolved. Germline V gene lookup returns CDR1 SGHRS and CDR2 YFSETQ. CDR3 size: 14 residues. V lost 2 bases and J lost 5, with 8 bases in between. In DNA form, the CDR3 reads TGCGCCAGCAGCTTTTACACGAATAATTCACCCCTCCACTTT. Protein sequence: CASSFYTNNSPLHF.

The chain has TRBV10-2 and TRBJ2-5; tentative D call: TRBD1 (5 bases). Germline lookup yields CDR1 WSHSY and CDR2 SAAADI. Trimming removed 2 bases at V and 4 bases at J, with 17 bases between. This CDR3 comprises 16 residues. CDR3 DNA sequence: TGCGCCAGCAGTGAGGAACTTGGGGCTTTAAGAGAGACCCAGTACTTC. Translated, it gives CASSEELGALRETQYF.

The chain couples TRBV9 to TRBJ2-5; 10 nucleotides align to TRBD2. CDR1 SGDLS and CDR2 YYNGEE come from the germline V gene. The trim removed 0 bases at V and 4 bases at J, leaving 12 bases unmatched. The CDR3 has 18 amino acids. The CDR3 loop is CASSVGLAGDWFRETQYF. The DNA for the CDR3 is TGTGCCAGCAGCGTAGGTCTAGCGGGAGATTGGTTTAGAGAGACCCAGTACTTC.

The chain combines TRBV6-5 with TRBJ1-2; TRBD1 aligns across 8 bases. CDR3 length: 14 residues. Germline CDR1 is MNHEY and CDR2 is SVGAGI. The J segment lost 3 bases and the V segment lost 5 bases, leaving 5 bases of the junction unmatched. The CDR3 DNA sequence: TGTGCCAGCAGTCGGACAGGGCTTGACTATGGCTACACCTTC. Amino acid sequence: CASSRTGLDYGYTF.

The genes are TRBV5-1 and TRBJ2-7; D perhaps matches TRBD2 (5 bases). The CDR3 covers 15 residues. Trimming took off 2 bases at V and 0 bases at J, with 12 bases between the two ends. Germline CDR1 and CDR2: SGHRS and YFSETQ. CDR3 nucleotide sequence: TGCGCCAGCAGCTTAGAAGGGAGTAGCTCCTACGAGCAGTACTTC. Its translation: CASSLEGSSSYEQYF. Together with reference TRBV5-1 and TRBJ2-7, the CDR3 gives the full variable domain: KAGVTQTPRYLIKTRGQQVTLSCSPISGHRSVSWYQQTPGQGLQFLFEYFSETQRNKGNFPGRFSGRQFSNSRSEMNVSTLELGDSALYLCASSLEGSSSYEQYFGPGTRLTVT.

V and J are TRBV4-1 and TRBJ1-4; the D gene is possibly TRBD1 (5 bases). CDR1 and CDR2 from the germline V gene are MGHRA and YSYEKL. V was trimmed by 4 bases and J by 3 bases, leaving 18 bases between them. The CDR3 covers 17 residues. CDR3 nucleotide sequence: TGCGCCAGCAGCCCATTCGGGTCGACAGCTCCTAATGAAAAACTGTTTTTT. Amino acid sequence: CASSPFGSTAPNEKLFF.

V usage is TRBV30 and J usage is TRBJ1-1, with D unresolved. CDR3 length: 14 residues. Per the germline V gene, CDR1 is GTSNPN and CDR2 is SVGIG (reference sequence). V was shortened by 0 bases and J by 1 base, with 9 bases between the two germline ends. The CDR3 spells CAWSVPGKNTEAFF. In DNA form, the CDR3 reads TGTGCCTGGAGTGTACCAGGTAAGAACACTGAAGCTTTCTTT.

In DNA form, the CDR3 reads TGTGCCAGCAGTAAAGGGACTAGCGGTCCCTACGAGCAGTACTTC. It codes for CASSKGTSGPYEQYF. The rearrangement uses TRBV27 and TRBJ2-7; the match to TRBD2 covers 11 bases. Germline V gene data show CDR1 as MNHEY and CDR2 as SMNVEV (reference sequence). CDR3 size: 15 residues. V was clipped by 5 bases and J by 2 bases; unmatched bases: 5.

The V call is TRBV7-2, the J call TRBJ1-2, with TRBD1 identical over 7 bases. This CDR3 has 13 amino acids. V lost 3 bases and J lost 7; bases outside the gene matches: 5. Germline values: CDR1 SGHTA, CDR2 FQGNSA. The CDR3 region is CASSFRQGSGYTF. DNA for the CDR3: TGTGCCAGCAGCTTTCGACAGGGTAGTGGCTACACCTTC.

This chain links TRBV5-4 with TRBJ2-4; TRBD2 aligns across 11 bases. J was trimmed by 10 bases and V by 0 bases; bases with no gene match: 9. This CDR3 contains 16 residues. CDR1 is SGHNT and CDR2 is YYREEE in the germline V gene (reference sequence). Here the CDR3 DNA reads TGTGCCAGCAGCTTGGGACTAGCGGGATCGTTGTCAATTCAGTACTTC. It is translated as CASSLGLAGSLSIQYF.

V is TRBV6-5 and J is TRBJ1-2; 8 bases agree with TRBD1. The junction had 1 base not matched to a gene; V was cut back by 5 bases and J by 8 bases. The CDR3 sequence is 11 residues long. From germline, CDR1 is MNHEY and CDR2 SVGAGI. The CDR3 DNA sequence: TGTGCCAGCAGTGACAGGGGCGGCTACACCTTC. It encodes CASSDRGGYTF.

V is TRBV18 and J is TRBJ1-1, with D possibly being TRBD1 (5 bases). Germline V gene sequence: CDR1 KGHSH, CDR2 LQKENI. This CDR3 comprises 13 residues. The V gene lost 6 bases and the J gene lost 5 bases, with 13 bases spanning the gap. The DNA for the CDR3 is TGTGCCAGCTCCCCCTCAGGGAGGACTGAAGCTTTCTTT. It codes for CASSPSGRTEAFF.

The chain is built from TRBV10-3 and TRBJ1-2; weak D call: TRBD1 (6 bases). Trimming removed 0 bases from V and 6 bases from J, with 11 bases in between. Germline lookup yields CDR1 ENHRY and CDR2 SYGVKD. This CDR3 is built from 14 residues. For the CDR3, the DNA is TGTGCCATCAGTGAGTCACAGGGAGTCCATGGCTACACCTTC. Its translation: CAISESQGVHGYTF.

This clone was counted only a few times. The chain joins TRBV4-3 to TRBJ1-1, with TRBD1 as a possible D gene (5 bases). Germline V gene sequence: CDR1 LGHNA, CDR2 YSLEER. This CDR3 has 15 amino acids. Trimming stripped 0 bases from V and 2 bases from J, with 10 bases between. CDR3 nucleotide sequence: TGCGCCAGCAGCCAAGATCAGGGTTTTAACACTGAAGCTTTCTTT. This gives the protein CASSQDQGFNTEAFF.

The chain combines TRBV5-4 with TRBJ1-1, with D hard to call. With 6 bases removed from V and 0 bases from J, the gap between germline ends came to 12 bases. Germline assignment: CDR1 SGHNT and CDR2 YYREEE (reference sequence). The CDR3 length is 14 residues. The CDR3 bases are TGTGCCAGCACCCGAGGAGGGCTGAACACTGAAGCTTTCTTT. It encodes CASTRGGLNTEAFF.

The chain has TRBV19 and TRBJ1-6; no clear D. The length of the CDR3 is 15 residues. Trimming cost V 9 bases and J 8 bases, with 20 bases left between them. Germline CDR1 and CDR2: LNHDA and SQIVND (reference sequence). The CDR3 loop is CASSPMNSIYSPLHF. The CDR3 region has the DNA TGTGCCAGCTCCCCAATGAACAGTATTTATTCACCCCTCCACTTT.

This clone was picked up a small number of times. The J gene is TRBJ1-5, the V gene TRBV15; weak D call: TRBD1 (6 bases). Looked up from germline, CDR1 is LNHNV and CDR2 is YYDKDF (reference sequence). Trimming removed 5 bases at V and 3 bases at J, with 17 bases between. This CDR3 is built from 16 residues. CDR3 amino acids: CATSAPDRSFNQPQHF. The CDR3 nucleotides read TGTGCCACCAGCGCTCCGGACAGATCCTTCAATCAGCCCCAGCATTTT.

In this sample, this clone turned up a few times. The J gene is TRBJ2-7, the V gene TRBV11-2; TRBD2 agrees at 11 bases. The V segment lost 1 base and the J segment 7 bases; nucleotides outside the gene matches: 3. The CDR3 loop spans 14 amino acids. Germline V gene sequence: CDR1 SGHAT, CDR2 FQNNGV. In DNA, the CDR3 is TGTGCCAGCAGCTTAGGGACTAGCGGGCGGGAGCAGTACTTC. This sequence encodes CASSLGTSGREQYF.

CDR3 sequence: CASSVFREHYNEQFF. CDR3 bases: TGTGCCAGCAGCGTATTTCGGGAACACTACAATGAGCAGTTCTTC. The chain carries TRBV9 and TRBJ2-1; weak D call: TRBD2 (5 bases). Germline V gene data show CDR1 as SGDLS and CDR2 as YYNGEE. The CDR3 is 15 residues long. Trimming removed 1 base at V and 3 bases at J, with 11 bases between. Filled out from reference TRBV9 and TRBJ2-1, the complete variable domain reads DSGVTQTPKHLITATGQRVTLRCSPRSGDLSVYWYQQSLDQGLQFLIQYYNGEERAKGNILERFSAQQFPDLHSELNLSSLELGDSALYFCASSVFREHYNEQFFGPGTRLTVL.

The chain carries TRBV7-9 and TRBJ2-6, with 8 positions matching TRBD1. Germline V gene data show CDR1 as SEHNR and CDR2 as FQNEAQ (reference sequence). There are 15 residues in the CDR3. V lost 4 bases, J lost 2 bases, and 1 base stayed unmatched. DNA of the CDR3: TGTGCCAGCAGCTCGACAGGGGCTGGGGCCAACGTCCTGACTTTC. Translation gives CASSSTGAGANVLTF.